This entry lists 25 T cell receptor beta chains sequenced from one sample in a study of shared clonotypes between healthy human individuals. The data were produced by immunoSEQ multiplex PCR, yet TCRdb's version contains in-frame clones alone and is incomplete. The sample has hundreds of thousands of clones; about 96% are singletons. Naive CD8 populations comprised CD45RO-negative cells positively selected for CCR7, excluding terminally differentiated effector memory CD45RA+ cells. The sample was naive CD8+ T cells sorted from blood. Receptors originate from a woman in her twenties or thirties in good health.

The V gene is TRBV27, the J gene TRBJ2-3; D possibly corresponds to TRBD1 (6 bases). This CDR3 is 15 amino acids long. Looked up from germline, CDR1 is MNHEY and CDR2 is SMNVEV (reference sequence). Trimming shortened V by 3 bases and J by 5 bases, and 15 bases separated the two germline ends. The CDR3 nucleotides read TGTGCCAGCAGTTTGGGACAAACGTCGGGAGATACGCAGTATTTT. Its protein product is CASSLGQTSGDTQYF.

The V and J genes are TRBV5-4 and TRBJ2-3; 11 bases agree with TRBD2. The CDR3 loop spans 15 amino acids. Germline CDR1 is SGHNT and CDR2 is YYREEE (reference sequence). V shed 4 bases, J shed 1 base, and the junction held 2 bases outside the gene matches. CDR3 sequence (DNA): TGTGCCAGCAGCCATAGCGGGGGGGGCACAGATACGCAGTATTTT. This codes for CASSHSGGGTDTQYF.

The chain recombines TRBV6-6 with TRBJ2-5, with 10 bases lining up with TRBD2. V dropped 4 bases and J dropped 1; count of bases not matched to a gene: 3. There are 15 residues in the CDR3. Germline values: CDR1 MNHNY, CDR2 SVGAGI (reference sequence). Here the CDR3 reads CASSSSSGSQETQYF. The CDR3 nucleotides read TGTGCCAGCAGTTCCTCTAGCGGGAGCCAAGAGACCCAGTACTTC.

J is TRBJ1-5 and V is TRBV10-3; D call uncertain. The CDR3 is 14 amino acids. Germline values: CDR1 ENHRY, CDR2 SYGVKD. Trimming left V 3 bases short and J 8 bases short, with 14 bases between. The chain's CDR3 is CAISDWAQEEPQHF. In nucleotides, the CDR3 is TGTGCCATCAGTGATTGGGCGCAAGAGGAGCCCCAGCATTTT.

This rearrangement joins TRBV6-5 to TRBJ1-2; 9 bases are shared with TRBD1. This CDR3 has 15 amino acids. Trimming removed 0 bases from V and 4 bases from J; junction bases left unmatched: 3. Germline CDR1 MNHEY, CDR2 SVGAGI. This CDR3 reads CASSYSTGGGYGYTF. CDR3 nucleotides: TGTGCCAGCAGTTACTCGACAGGGGGTGGCTATGGCTACACCTTC.

The V gene is TRBV5-4, the J gene TRBJ1-2, with a possible D match to TRBD1 (5 bases). V was trimmed by 2 bases and J by 3 bases, leaving 11 bases between them. Per the germline V gene, CDR1 is SGHNT and CDR2 is YYREEE (reference sequence). The CDR3 runs 14 residues. The CDR3 DNA follows: TGTGCCAGCAGCTTTATTGGGGGTGACTATGGCTACACCTTC. It translates to CASSFIGGDYGYTF.

This sequence joins TRBV10-1 and TRBJ1-1; 9 nucleotides line up with TRBD1. V was pared by 5 bases and J by 3 bases, with 10 bases of the junction left unmatched. The CDR3 runs 16 residues. CDR1 and CDR2 (germline): WNHNN, SYGVQD (reference sequence). The CDR3 DNA sequence: TGCGCCAGCAGTCGCTTAACACAGGGGGCACACACTGAAGCTTTCTTT. Translating it yields CASSRLTQGAHTEAFF.

J is TRBJ2-3 and V is TRBV4-1, with 11 bases fitting TRBD2. After removal of 1 base from V and 0 bases from J, the junction contained 3 bases not matched to a gene. CDR3 length: 17 amino acids. CDR1 and CDR2 from the germline V gene are MGHRA and YSYEKL. The CDR3 protein is CASSQGLAGSSTDTQYF. The CDR3 region has the DNA TGCGCCAGCAGCCAAGGACTAGCGGGGTCTAGCACAGATACGCAGTATTTT.

This chain connects TRBV28 to TRBJ1-2; TRBD1 agrees at 7 bases. The CDR3 is made up of 15 amino acids. Trimming took 7 bases from V and 2 from J; bases not matched to a gene: 10. CDR1 and CDR2 (germline): MDHEN, SYDVKM. In nucleotides, the CDR3 is TGTGCCAGCATCATGGGCGGGACAGAGAACTATGGCTACACCTTC. Amino acids: CASIMGGTENYGYTF.

J is TRBJ2-7 and V is TRBV5-6; D ambiguous. Germline CDR1 SGHDT, CDR2 YYEEEE. Trimming took 9 bases from V and 0 from J, leaving 13 bases between them. The CDR3 is 13 amino acids. The CDR3 DNA follows: TGTGCCACCCGGAAGACTCCCTCCTACGAGCAGTACTTC. Translated, it gives CATRKTPSYEQYF.

The rearrangement uses TRBV7-8 and TRBJ1-5; TRBD1 is a possible D gene (5 bases). Per germline, CDR1 SGHVS and CDR2 FQNEAQ. The CDR3 runs 15 residues. The germline V and J ends were trimmed by 5 bases and 3 bases, with 14 bases remaining between them. The CDR3, as DNA: TGTGCCAGCAGCGAGATGGGGGGAACCAATCAGCCCCAGCATTTT. Translated, it gives CASSEMGGTNQPQHF.

The rearrangement joins TRBV29-1 to TRBJ2-5, with no clear D. The assigned J gene may be wrong: the sequence end matches TRBJ2-7 better. Germline CDR1 and CDR2: SQVTM and ANQGSEA. The CDR3 sequence is 13 residues long. The CDR3 sequence is CSVSDIDDYEQYF. The DNA of the CDR3 is TGCAGCGTATCCGACATTGACGACTACGAGCAGTACTTC.

This clone appeared once. V usage is TRBV19 and J usage is TRBJ2-7; no reliable D call. Germline-derived CDR1 and CDR2 are LNHDA and SQIVND (reference sequence). The CDR3 is 13 residues long. V lost 2 bases and J 6 bases, leaving 11 bases between the germline ends. CDR3 nucleotide sequence: TGTGCCAGTAGTATAACGTCCTCAGGCGAGCAGTACTTC. Translation: CASSITSSGEQYF.

The chain links TRBV2 to TRBJ2-7, with no clear D. The germline CDR1 and CDR2 sequences are SNHLY and FYNNEI. The CDR3 contains 15 residues. Between the trimmed V and J ends, which lost 2 bases and 0 bases, there was a span of 11 bases. The CDR3 DNA sequence: TGTGCCAGCAGTGAAAGCGCAAAGAGCTCCTACGAGCAGTACTTC. Protein: CASSESAKSSYEQYF.

The chain employs TRBV18 and TRBJ1-1; TRBD1 matches 7 bases. CDR3 length: 15 amino acids. CDR1 and CDR2 (germline): KGHSH, LQKENI. With V trimmed by 3 bases and J by 6 bases, 10 bases remained unmatched. The CDR3 DNA reads as TGTGCCAGCTCACCGATTGGGAGGGGGCGGTCTGAAGCTTTCTTT. Translating gives CASSPIGRGRSEAFF.

The V gene is TRBV19, the J gene TRBJ1-5; 7 bases are shared with TRBD1. The junction had 8 bases not matched to a gene; V was cut back by 3 bases and J by 3 bases. Germline assignment: CDR1 LNHDA and CDR2 SQIVND (reference sequence). The CDR3 consists of 16 residues. The CDR3 sequence is CASSIDLGQDNQPQHF. Written as DNA, the CDR3 is TGTGCCAGTAGTATTGATTTAGGACAGGACAATCAGCCCCAGCATTTT.

This chain uses TRBV27 with TRBJ2-1; the match to TRBD2 covers 7 bases. After removal of 8 bases from V and 4 bases from J, the junction contained 5 bases not matched to a gene. The CDR3 has 13 residues. The germline CDR1 and CDR2 sequences are MNHEY and SMNVEV (reference sequence). The DNA of the CDR3 is TGTGCCAGCGGACTGGGGGGGTACAATGAGCAGTTCTTC. Translation: CASGLGGYNEQFF.

The chain joins TRBV7-2 to TRBJ2-1, with 7 bases lining up with TRBD1. This CDR3 comprises 18 residues. The junction had 14 bases not matched to a gene; V was cut back by 1 base and J by 5 bases. The V gene's germline CDR1 is SGHTA and CDR2 FQGNSA. The CDR3 DNA reads as TGTGCCAGCAGCTTAGTGGTAGGGGGCGAGGGGAAGAACAATGAGCAGTTCTTC. This gives the protein CASSLVVGGEGKNNEQFF.

The sample holds one count of this clone. This rearrangement joins TRBV28 to TRBJ2-1, with 8 bases identical to TRBD2. V shed 1 base and J 7 bases; nucleotides not matched to a gene: 9. CDR1 MDHEN and CDR2 SYDVKM come from the germline V gene. The CDR3 runs to 16 residues. The CDR3 here is CASSLFPGGPRNEQFF. The CDR3 coding sequence is TGTGCCAGCAGTTTATTTCCGGGAGGGCCGAGGAATGAGCAGTTCTTC.

As to this clone: It is unclear where the CDR3 begins or ends on the DNA, so no DNA is shown, and the CDR3 is as TCRdb lists it. This rearrangement joins TRBV28 to TRBJ1-4; the table names TRBD1, a call not compared with the DNA. The germline gives CDR1 MDHEN, CDR2 SYDVKM. The CDR3 sequence runs 16 residues, both termini included. CDR3 amino acids: CASSFLETARNEKLFF.

The chain carries TRBV27 and TRBJ2-7; tentatively, D is TRBD1 (5 bases). The CDR3 covers 14 residues. Trimming cost V 7 bases and J 2 bases, with 15 bases left between them. Germline V gene lookup returns CDR1 MNHEY and CDR2 SMNVEV (reference sequence). The CDR3: CASKDQGETYEQYF. For the CDR3, the DNA is TGTGCCAGCAAGGATCAGGGTGAGACCTACGAGCAGTACTTC.

V is TRBV28 and J is TRBJ2-5; D remains unclear. Between the trimmed V and J ends, which lost 5 bases and 0 bases, there was a span of 4 bases. Looked up from germline, CDR1 is MDHEN and CDR2 is SYDVKM. The CDR3 consists of 12 residues. CDR3 region: CASSLYQETQYF. The CDR3 DNA sequence: TGTGCCAGCAGTCTCTACCAAGAGACCCAGTACTTC. Based on the CDR3 plus reference TRBV28 and TRBJ2-5, the full variable domain is DVKVTQSSRYLVKRTGEKVFLECVQDMDHENMFWYRQDPGLGLRLIYFSYDVKMKEKGDIPEGYSVSREKKERFSLILESASTNQTSMYLCASSLYQETQYFGPGTRLLVL.

In the case of this clone: The identical CDR3 is also encoded by other nucleotide sequences in the sample. This sequence joins TRBV27 and TRBJ2-1; the D is unclear. Per germline, CDR1 MNHEY and CDR2 SMNVEV (reference sequence). This CDR3 contains 13 residues. V was shortened by 5 bases and J by 2 bases, with 7 bases between the two germline ends. The CDR3 loop is CASSLGTYNEQFF. The DNA for the CDR3 is TGTGCCAGCAGTCTTGGCACCTACAATGAGCAGTTCTTC.

The chain employs TRBV27 and TRBJ1-2, with TRBD1 matching over 7 bases. Losses at the gene ends were 2 bases for V and 5 bases for J; bases not matched to a gene: 5. The CDR3 covers 14 residues. Germline V gene data show CDR1 as MNHEY and CDR2 as SMNVEV (reference sequence). The CDR3 bases are TGTGCCAGCAGTTTAGTGGAGGGGGCGTATGGCTACACCTTC. The encoded protein is CASSLVEGAYGYTF.

This clone was recorded once. The chain employs TRBV28 and TRBJ2-5; D unresolved. In germline, CDR1 is MDHEN, CDR2 SYDVKM. V lost 3 bases and J lost 4, with 15 bases in between. This CDR3 spans 15 amino acids. CDR3 sequence (DNA): TGTGCCAGCAGTTTGTTGGGTTTACAGAGAGAGACCCAGTACTTC. Residues: CASSLLGLQRETQYF.